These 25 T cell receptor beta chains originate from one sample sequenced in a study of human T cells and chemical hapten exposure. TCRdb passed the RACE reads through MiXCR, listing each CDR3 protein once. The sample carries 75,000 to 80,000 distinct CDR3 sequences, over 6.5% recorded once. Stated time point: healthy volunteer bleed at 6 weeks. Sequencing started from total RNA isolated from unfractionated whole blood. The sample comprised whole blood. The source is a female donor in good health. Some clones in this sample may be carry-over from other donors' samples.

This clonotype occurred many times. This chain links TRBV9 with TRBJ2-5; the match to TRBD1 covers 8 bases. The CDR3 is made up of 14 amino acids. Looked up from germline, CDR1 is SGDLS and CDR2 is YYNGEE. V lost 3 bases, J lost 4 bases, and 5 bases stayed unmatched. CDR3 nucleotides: TGTGCCAGCAGCGCGACAGGGGCAGGAGAGACCCAGTACTTC. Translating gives CASSATGAGETQYF.

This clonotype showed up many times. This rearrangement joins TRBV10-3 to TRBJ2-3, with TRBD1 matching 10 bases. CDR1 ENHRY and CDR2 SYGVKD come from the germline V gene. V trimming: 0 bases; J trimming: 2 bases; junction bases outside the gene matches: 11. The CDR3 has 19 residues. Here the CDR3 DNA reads TGTGCCATCAGTGAGTCACCGGCATGGACAGGGGGAAACACAGATACGCAGTATTTT. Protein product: CAISESPAWTGGNTDTQYF.

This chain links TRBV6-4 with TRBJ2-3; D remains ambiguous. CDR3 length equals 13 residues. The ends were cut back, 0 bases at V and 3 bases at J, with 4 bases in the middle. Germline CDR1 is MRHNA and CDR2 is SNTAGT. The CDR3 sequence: CASSDSITDTQYF. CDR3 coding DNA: TGTGCCAGCAGTGACTCGATAACAGATACGCAGTATTTT.

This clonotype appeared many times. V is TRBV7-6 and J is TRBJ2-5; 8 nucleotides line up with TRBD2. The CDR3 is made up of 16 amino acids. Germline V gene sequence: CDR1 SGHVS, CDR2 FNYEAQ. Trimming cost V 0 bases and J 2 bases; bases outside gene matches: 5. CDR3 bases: TGTGCCAGCAGCTTAGCGACTAGCGATGCGCAAGAGACCCAGTACTTC. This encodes CASSLATSDAQETQYF.

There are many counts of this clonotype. CDR3 DNA: TGTGCCAGCAGTCCCAGTGGGTCCGGGGAGCTGTTTTTT. Its protein is CASSPSGSGELFF. The V and J genes are TRBV6-6 and TRBJ2-2, with D hard to call. The CDR3 extends over 13 amino acids. V was cut by 5 bases and J by 6 bases, with 10 bases left in between. Germline assignment: CDR1 MNHNY and CDR2 SVGAGI (reference sequence).

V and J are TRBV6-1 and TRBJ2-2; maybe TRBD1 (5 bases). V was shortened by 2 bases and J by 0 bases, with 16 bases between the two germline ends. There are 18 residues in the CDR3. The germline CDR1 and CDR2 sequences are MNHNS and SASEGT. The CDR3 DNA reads TGTGCCAGCAGTGAATTGTGGGGCAGAGGAGCGAACACCGGGGAGCTGTTTTTT. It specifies CASSELWGRGANTGELFF.

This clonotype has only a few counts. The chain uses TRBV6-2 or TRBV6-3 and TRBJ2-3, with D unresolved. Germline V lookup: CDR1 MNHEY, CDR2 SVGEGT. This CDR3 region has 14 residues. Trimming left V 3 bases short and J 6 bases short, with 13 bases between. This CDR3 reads CASSYQLGSDTQYF. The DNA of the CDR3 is TGTGCCAGCAGTTATCAGTTGGGTTCCGATACGCAGTATTTT.

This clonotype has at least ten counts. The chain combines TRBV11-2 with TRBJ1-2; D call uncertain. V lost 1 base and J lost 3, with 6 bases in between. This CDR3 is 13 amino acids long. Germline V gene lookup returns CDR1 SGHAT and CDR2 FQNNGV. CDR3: CASSLGTYYGYTF. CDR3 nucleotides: TGTGCCAGCAGCTTAGGGACCTACTATGGCTACACCTTC. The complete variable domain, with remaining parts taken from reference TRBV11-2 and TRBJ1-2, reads EAGVAQSPRYKIIEKRQSVAFWCNPISGHATLYWYQQILGQGPKLLIQFQNNGVVDDSQLPKDRFSAERLKGVDSTLKIQPAKLEDSAVYLCASSLGTYYGYTFGSGTRLTVV.

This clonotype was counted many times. CDR3 loop: CASSKGGPGNTDTQYF. Written as DNA, the CDR3 is TGTGCCAGCAGCAAAGGGGGACCCGGCAACACAGATACGCAGTATTTT. The rearrangement uses TRBV21-1 and TRBJ2-3; TRBD1 is the table's D call, not checked against the DNA. TRBV21-1 is termed a pseudogene. The CDR3 runs to 16 residues.

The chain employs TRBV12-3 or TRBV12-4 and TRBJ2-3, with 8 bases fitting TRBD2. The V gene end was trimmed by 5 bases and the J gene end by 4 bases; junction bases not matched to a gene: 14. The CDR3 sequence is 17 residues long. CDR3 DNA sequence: TGTGCCAGCAGTCACCGACTTGTCGGGGGGGCGGCAGATACGCAGTATTTT. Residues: CASSHRLVGGAADTQYF.

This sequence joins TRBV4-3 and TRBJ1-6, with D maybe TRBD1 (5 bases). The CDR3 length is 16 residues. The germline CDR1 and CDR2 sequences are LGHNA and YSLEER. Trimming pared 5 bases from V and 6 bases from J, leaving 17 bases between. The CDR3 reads CASSGTLYGGNSPLHF. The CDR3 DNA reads TGCGCCAGCAGCGGTACCCTGTACGGGGGTAATTCACCCCTCCACTTT.

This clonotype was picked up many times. The CDR3 DNA is TGCAGTGCTAGAGTCCGTCGGGGGGCGCCCGGGTACGAGCAGTACTTC. As protein: CSARVRRGAPGYEQYF. The chain carries TRBV20-1 and TRBJ2-7, with D perhaps TRBD2 (7 bases). Germline V CDR1 and CDR2: DFQATT, SNEGSKA (reference sequence). V lost 1 base to trimming and J lost 4 bases, with 20 bases between them. This CDR3 is 16 amino acids long.

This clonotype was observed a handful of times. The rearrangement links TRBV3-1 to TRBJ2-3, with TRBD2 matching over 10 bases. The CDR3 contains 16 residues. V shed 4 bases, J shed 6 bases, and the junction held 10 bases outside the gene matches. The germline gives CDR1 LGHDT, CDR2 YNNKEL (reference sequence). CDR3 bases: TGTGCCAGCAGCCCCATGTATACTAGCGGGGTGGATACGCAGTATTTT. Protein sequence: CASSPMYTSGVDTQYF.

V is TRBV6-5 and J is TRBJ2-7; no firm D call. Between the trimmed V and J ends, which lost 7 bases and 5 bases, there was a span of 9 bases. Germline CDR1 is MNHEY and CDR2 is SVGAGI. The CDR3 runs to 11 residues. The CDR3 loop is CASTYVNEQYF. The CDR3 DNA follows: TGTGCCAGCACCTACGTAAACGAGCAGTACTTC.

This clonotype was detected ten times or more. In DNA, the CDR3 is TGTGCCATCAGTGAGTCACTACCGGGGGCTGGGAGTCAGCCCCAGCATTTT. As protein: CAISESLPGAGSQPQHF. This chain joins TRBV10-3 and TRBJ1-5; a possible D gene is TRBD1 (6 bases). This CDR3 spans 17 amino acids. V lost 0 bases to trimming and J lost 6 bases, with 18 bases between them. Germline V gene lookup returns CDR1 ENHRY and CDR2 SYGVKD.

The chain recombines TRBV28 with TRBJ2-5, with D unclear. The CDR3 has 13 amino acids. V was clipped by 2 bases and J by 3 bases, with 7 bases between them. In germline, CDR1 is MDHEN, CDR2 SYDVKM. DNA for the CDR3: TGTGCCAGCAGTTTACTAACAGAAGAGACCCAGTACTTC. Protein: CASSLLTEETQYF.

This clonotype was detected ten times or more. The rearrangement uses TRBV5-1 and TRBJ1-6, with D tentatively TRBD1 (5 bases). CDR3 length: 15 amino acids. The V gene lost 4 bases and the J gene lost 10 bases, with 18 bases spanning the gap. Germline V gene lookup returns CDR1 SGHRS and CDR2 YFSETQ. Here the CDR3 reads CASSPRVGTESPLHF. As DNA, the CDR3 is TGCGCCAGCAGCCCCCGGGTCGGGACGGAATCACCCCTCCACTTT.

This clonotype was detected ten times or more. As DNA, the CDR3 is TGTGCCAGCAGCACCCTCTCCGAAAAACTGTTTTTT. It specifies CASSTLSEKLFF. The gene calls are TRBV7-9 and TRBJ1-4; D uncertain. V was clipped by 5 bases and J by 8 bases, with 9 bases between them. Germline V CDR1 and CDR2: SEHNR, FQNEAQ (reference sequence). CDR3 length equals 12 residues.

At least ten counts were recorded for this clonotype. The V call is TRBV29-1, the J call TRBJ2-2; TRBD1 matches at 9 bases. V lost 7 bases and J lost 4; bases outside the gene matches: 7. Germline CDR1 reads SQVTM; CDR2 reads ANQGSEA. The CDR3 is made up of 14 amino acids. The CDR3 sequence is CSGQQGARTGELFF. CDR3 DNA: TGCAGCGGGCAACAGGGGGCGCGCACCGGGGAGCTGTTTTTT.

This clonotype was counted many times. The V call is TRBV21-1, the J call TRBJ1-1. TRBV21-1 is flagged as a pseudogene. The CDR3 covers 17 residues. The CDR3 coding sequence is TGTGCCAGCAGCAAAGTGGCTCGTCTTAACATGAACACTGAAGCTTTCTTT. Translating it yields CASSKVARLNMNTEAFF.

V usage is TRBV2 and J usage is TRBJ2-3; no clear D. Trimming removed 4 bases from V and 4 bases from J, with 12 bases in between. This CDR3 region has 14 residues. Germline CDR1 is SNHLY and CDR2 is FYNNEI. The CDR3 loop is CASSGSGSPDTQYF. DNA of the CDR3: TGTGCCAGCAGTGGGTCAGGTTCTCCAGATACGCAGTATTTT.

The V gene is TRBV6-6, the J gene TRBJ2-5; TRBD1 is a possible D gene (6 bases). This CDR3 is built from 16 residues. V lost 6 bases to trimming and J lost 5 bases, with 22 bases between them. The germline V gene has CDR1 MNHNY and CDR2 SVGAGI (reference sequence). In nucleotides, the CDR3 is TGTGCCAGCAGGGGGACACGAAATCCTGTGGTGGAGACCCAGTACTTC. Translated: CASRGTRNPVVETQYF.

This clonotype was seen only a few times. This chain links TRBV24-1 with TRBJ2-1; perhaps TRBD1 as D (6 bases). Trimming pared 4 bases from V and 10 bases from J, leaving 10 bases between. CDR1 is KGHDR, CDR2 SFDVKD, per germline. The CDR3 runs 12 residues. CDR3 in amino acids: CATSDPGTEQFF. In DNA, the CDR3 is TGTGCCACCAGTGACCCCGGGACAGAGCAGTTCTTC.

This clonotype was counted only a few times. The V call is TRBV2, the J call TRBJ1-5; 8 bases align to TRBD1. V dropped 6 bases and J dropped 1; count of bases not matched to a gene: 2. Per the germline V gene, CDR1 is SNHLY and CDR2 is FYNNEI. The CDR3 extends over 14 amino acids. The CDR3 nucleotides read TGTGCCAGCAGGGCAGGGGGCAGCAATCAGCCCCAGCATTTT. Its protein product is CASRAGGSNQPQHF. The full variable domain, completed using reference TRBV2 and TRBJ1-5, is EPEVTQTPSHQVTQMGQEVILRCVPISNHLYFYWYRQILGQKVEFLVSFYNNEISEKSEIFDDQFSVERPDGSNFTLKIRSTKLEDSAMYFCASRAGGSNQPQHFGDGTRLSIL.

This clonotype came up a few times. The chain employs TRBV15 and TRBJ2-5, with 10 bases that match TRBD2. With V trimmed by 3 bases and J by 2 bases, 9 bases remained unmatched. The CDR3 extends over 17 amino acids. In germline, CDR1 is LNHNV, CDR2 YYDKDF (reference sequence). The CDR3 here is CATSSGVSGGRQETQYF. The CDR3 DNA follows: TGTGCCACCAGCAGTGGTGTTAGCGGGGGGCGGCAAGAGACCCAGTACTTC.